This is a list of T cell receptor beta chains from one sample in a study of response to subunit inactivated influenza vaccine. TCRdb redid the calling of the RT-PCR reads with MiXCR, one entry per CDR3 protein. The profile shows around 710,000 distinct CDR3 sequences, roughly 14% of them singletons. The sequenced sample was PBMCs from blood, obtained around 15 days before vaccination. The receptors were sampled from a man between 45 and 60 years old who received an inactivated influenza vaccine. Both conserved end residues are part of each CDR3. D genes are given only for firm matches. Not all rows give a size; the values are once, few, many and, for expanded clones, a class.

v_call	j_call	d_call	clone_size	cdr3_aa	cdr3_nt
TRBV9	TRBJ1-1	NA	many	CASSARENTEAFF	TGTGCCAGCAGCGCCAGAGAAAACACTGAAGCTTTCTTT
TRBV11-2	TRBJ2-3	TRBD2	few	CASSPGLAGGRGTQYF	TGTGCCAGCAGCCCCGGACTAGCGGGGGGACGCGGAACGCAGTATTTT
TRBV5-6	TRBJ2-1	TRBD2	NA	CASSLAASGRSEQFF	TGTGCCAGCAGCTTGGCGGCTAGCGGGAGGAGTGAGCAGTTCTTC
TRBV6-1	TRBJ2-5	NA	few	CASSEVLGIQETQYF	TGTGCCAGCAGTGAAGTGTTAGGAATCCAAGAGACCCAGTACTTC
TRBV12-3/TRBV12-4	TRBJ2-2	NA	few	CASSPMGESTGELFF	TGTGCCAGCAGCCCCATGGGGGAGAGCACCGGGGAGCTGTTTTTT
TRBV5-6	TRBJ2-5	NA	NA	CASSFTGIGETQYF	TGTGCCAGCAGCTTTACAGGGATCGGCGAGACCCAGTACTTC
TRBV18	TRBJ1-1	TRBD1	NA	CASATSGQEGGAFF	TGTGCCAGCGCAACAAGCGGACAGGAGGGGGGAGCTTTCTTT
TRBV7-3	TRBJ2-1	NA	few	CASSLKRDGNEQFF	TGTGCCAGCAGCTTAAAACGGGACGGGAATGAGCAGTTCTTC
TRBV7-3	TRBJ1-2	NA	NA	CASSSGPMAGDYGYTF	TGTGCCAGCAGCTCGGGACCTATGGCAGGAGATTATGGCTACACCTTC
TRBV25-1	TRBJ2-2	TRBD1	few	CASSAGTGRNTGELFF	TGTGCCAGCAGTGCCGGGACAGGGAGGAACACCGGGGAGCTGTTTTTT
TRBV24-1	TRBJ2-3	NA	few	CATSVVGDTQYF	TGTGCTACCAGTGTAGTCGGAGATACGCAGTATTTT
TRBV28	TRBJ2-7	TRBD1	NA	CASRKGQDYEQYF	TGTGCCAGCAGGAAGGGACAGGACTACGAGCAGTACTTC
TRBV6-5	TRBJ2-2	TRBD1	NA	CASSSLGQGRTGELFF	TGTGCCAGCAGTTCCCTCGGACAGGGTCGCACCGGGGAGCTGTTTTTT
TRBV11-2	TRBJ1-2	TRBD1	NA	CASRYIRDRGYGYTF	TGTGCCAGCAGATACATCCGGGACAGGGGCTATGGCTACACCTTC
TRBV7-9	TRBJ1-5	NA	many	CASSPLSNQPQHF	TGTGCCAGCTCACCATTAAGCAATCAGCCCCAGCATTTT
TRBV7-2	TRBJ2-1	NA	NA	CASSLGPASVYNEQFF	TGTGCCAGCAGCTTAGGGCCGGCTAGCGTATACAATGAGCAGTTCTTC
TRBV20-1	TRBJ2-3	NA	few	CSARSFVESTDTQYF	TGCAGTGCTAGAAGCTTTGTGGAAAGCACAGATACGCAGTATTTT
TRBV7-8	TRBJ2-4	TRBD2	few	CASSSRTSGGALQYF	TGTGCCAGCAGCTCCCGGACTAGCGGGGGGGCCCTCCAGTACTTC
TRBV19	TRBJ2-3	TRBD2	few	CASSTLGTSLTDTQYF	TGTGCCAGTAGTACCCTCGGGACTAGCCTCACAGATACGCAGTATTTT
TRBV20-1	TRBJ2-5	NA	NA	CSARPLGGIETQYF	TGCAGTGCTAGGCCCCTAGGGGGGATAGAGACCCAGTACTTC
TRBV7-2	TRBJ2-4	TRBD1	NA	CASSSDRAVDIQYF	TGTGCCAGCAGCTCGGACAGGGCGGTCGACATTCAGTACTTC
TRBV20-1	TRBJ2-1	TRBD2	few	CSARDPQRGSYNEQFF	TGCAGTGCTAGAGATCCCCAGCGGGGCTCCTACAATGAGCAGTTCTTC
TRBV28	TRBJ2-7	TRBD2	few	CASSPSGASSYEQYF	TGTGCCAGCAGCCCGAGCGGGGCCAGCTCCTACGAGCAGTACTTC
TRBV20-1	TRBJ2-7	NA	few	CSAHATAYEQYF	TGCAGTGCTCACGCTACCGCCTACGAGCAGTACTTC
TRBV29-1	TRBJ2-3	NA	few	CSPTIVGTDTQYF	TGCAGCCCAACCATTGTGGGCACAGATACGCAGTATTTT
TRBV4-2	TRBJ1-2	NA	few	CASSQGRGIAF	TGTGCCAGCAGCCAAGGCCGGGGGATCGCCTTC
TRBV7-9	TRBJ2-1	TRBD1	few	CASSWDRQIGNEQFF	TGTGCCAGCAGCTGGGACAGGCAAATTGGCAATGAGCAGTTCTTC
TRBV21-1	TRBJ1-1	NA	few	CASSKENNTEAFF	TGTGCCAGCAGCAAGGAAAATAACACTGAAGCTTTCTTT
TRBV28	TRBJ1-2	NA	many	CASISSEFGGRGGYTF	TGTGCCAGCATCTCGTCGGAGTTCGGGGGAAGGGGTGGCTACACCTTC
TRBV5-4	TRBJ2-1	NA	NA	CASSSPLGTTDEQFF	TGTGCCAGCAGCTCCCCACTCGGGACGACGGATGAGCAGTTCTTC
TRBV6-6	TRBJ2-1	NA	NA	CASSPPGPGQFF	TGTGCCAGCAGTCCGCCGGGACCAGGTCAGTTCTTC
TRBV27	TRBJ2-7	TRBD2	few	CASSYGSGRRYEQYF	TGTGCCAGCAGTTATGGGAGCGGGAGAAGATACGAGCAGTACTTC
TRBV19	TRBJ1-1	NA	few	CASSPRFPDEAFF	TGTGCCAGCTCACCGAGGTTTCCCGATGAAGCTTTCTTT
TRBV19	TRBJ1-1	NA	NA	CASSMDPDSSEAFF	TGTGCCAGTAGTATGGACCCAGATAGCTCTGAAGCTTTCTTT
TRBV5-6	TRBJ1-2	NA	few	CASVLGGTGYGYTF	TGTGCCAGCGTCTTGGGGGGGACCGGCTATGGCTACACCTTC
TRBV12-3/TRBV12-4	TRBJ2-7	TRBD1	many	CASSSQDRGQPVYEQYF	TGTGCCAGCAGTTCCCAGGACAGGGGGCAACCCGTCTACGAGCAGTACTTC
TRBV7-9	TRBJ2-5	NA	NA	CASSLRRGRIETQYF	TGTGCCAGCAGCTTGCGTAGGGGCCGTATAGAGACCCAGTACTTC
TRBV3-1	TRBJ2-2	TRBD2	few	CASSRFGRGGTGELFF	TGTGCCAGCAGCCGCTTCGGGCGGGGGGGCACCGGGGAGCTGTTTTTT
TRBV5-6	TRBJ1-1	NA	few	CASSFQGLQNTEAFF	TGTGCCAGCAGCTTCCAGGGCCTCCAGAACACTGAAGCTTTCTTT
TRBV28	TRBJ2-7	NA	many	CASSFRQERDEQYF	TGTGCCAGCAGTTTCCGACAGGAGCGTGACGAGCAGTACTTC
TRBV11-2	TRBJ2-1	NA	NA	CASSLDISFRFKEQFF	TGTGCCAGCAGCTTAGATATTTCGTTTCGGTTCAAAGAGCAGTTCTTC
TRBV4-1	TRBJ1-1	NA	few	CASSPQLGMNTEAFF	TGCGCCAGCAGCCCCCAGCTGGGAATGAACACTGAAGCTTTCTTT
TRBV29-1	TRBJ2-1	TRBD1	many	CSVELDRGANEQFF	TGCAGCGTTGAGTTGGACAGGGGAGCCAATGAGCAGTTCTTC
TRBV29-1	TRBJ1-2	NA	NA	CSVAVNYGYTF	TGCAGCGTTGCAGTTAACTATGGCTACACCTTC
TRBV7-9	TRBJ1-1	TRBD1	few	CASSFGDRANTEAFF	TGTGCCAGCAGCTTCGGGGACAGGGCGAACACTGAAGCTTTCTTT
TRBV16	TRBJ1-4	NA	NA	CASSQRTLATNEKLFF	TGTGCCAGCAGCCAAAGGACCCTTGCAACTAATGAAAAACTGTTTTTT
TRBV19	TRBJ2-1	NA	NA	CASSILYYNEQFF	TGTGCCAGTAGTATCCTTTATTACAATGAGCAGTTCTTC
TRBV11-2	TRBJ2-6	NA	NA	CASRIRVTTFHSGANVLTF	TGTGCCAGCAGAATAAGGGTAACGACATTCCACTCTGGGGCCAACGTCCTGACTTTC
TRBV12-3/TRBV12-4	TRBJ1-1	NA	many	CASSPSLGTEAFF	TGTGCCAGCAGCCCCAGTTTAGGCACTGAAGCTTTCTTT
TRBV11-3	TRBJ2-2	NA	many	CASSLGVAGELFF	TGTGCCAGCAGCTTGGGGGTGGCCGGGGAGCTGTTTTTT
TRBV28	TRBJ1-1	NA	few	CASSSPLDSEAFF	TGTGCCAGCAGTTCCCCCCTGGACTCTGAAGCTTTCTTT
TRBV5-1	TRBJ2-5	NA	many	CASSLEASETQYF	TGCGCCAGCAGCTTGGAGGCCAGCGAGACCCAGTACTTC
TRBV12-3/TRBV12-4	TRBJ2-7	TRBD2	few	CASSKGLAGGLWEQYF	TGTGCCAGCAGTAAGGGACTAGCGGGGGGTTTGTGGGAGCAGTACTTC
TRBV18	TRBJ2-7	NA	few	CASSPAGYNSYEQYF	TGTGCCAGCTCACCAGCAGGTTATAACTCCTACGAGCAGTACTTC
TRBV7-9	TRBJ2-5	NA	few	CAGGVGETQYF	TGTGCCGGCGGTGTGGGGGAGACCCAGTACTTC
TRBV29-1	TRBJ2-1	TRBD1	NA	CSVLRDRVGNEQFF	TGCAGCGTTCTCCGGGACAGGGTTGGCAATGAGCAGTTCTTC
TRBV3-1	TRBJ1-1	NA	many	CASRLLTGNEAFF	TGTGCCAGCAGGCTTCTCACAGGGAACGAAGCTTTCTTT
TRBV5-1	TRBJ2-1	TRBD1	many	CASSWTGGLDEQFF	TGCGCCAGCAGCTGGACAGGGGGCTTGGATGAGCAGTTCTTC
TRBV18	TRBJ2-5	TRBD2	NA	CASRGTSGRSETQYF	TGTGCCAGCCGAGGGACTAGCGGGAGAAGTGAGACCCAGTACTTC
TRBV3-1	TRBJ1-1	NA	few	CASSQDYTEAFF	TGTGCCAGCAGCCAAGACTACACTGAAGCTTTCTTT